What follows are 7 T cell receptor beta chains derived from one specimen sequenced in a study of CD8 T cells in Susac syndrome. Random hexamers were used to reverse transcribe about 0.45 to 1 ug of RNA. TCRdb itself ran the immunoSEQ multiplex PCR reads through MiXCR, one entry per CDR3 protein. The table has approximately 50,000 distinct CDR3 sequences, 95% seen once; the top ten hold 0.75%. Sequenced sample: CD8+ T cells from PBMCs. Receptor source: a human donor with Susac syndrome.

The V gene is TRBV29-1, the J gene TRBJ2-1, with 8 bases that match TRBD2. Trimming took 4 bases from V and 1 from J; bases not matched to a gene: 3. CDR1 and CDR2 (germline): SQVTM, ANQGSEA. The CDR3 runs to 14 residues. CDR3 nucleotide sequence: TGCAGCGTTGGTGGCGGGGGGTCCTACAATGAGCAGTTCTTC. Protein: CSVGGGGSYNEQFF.

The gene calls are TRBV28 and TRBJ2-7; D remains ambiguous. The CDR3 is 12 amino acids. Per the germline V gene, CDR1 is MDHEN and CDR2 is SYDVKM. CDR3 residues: CAAGVNSYEQYF. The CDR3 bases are TGTGCTGCCGGAGTGAATTCCTACGAGCAGTACTTC.

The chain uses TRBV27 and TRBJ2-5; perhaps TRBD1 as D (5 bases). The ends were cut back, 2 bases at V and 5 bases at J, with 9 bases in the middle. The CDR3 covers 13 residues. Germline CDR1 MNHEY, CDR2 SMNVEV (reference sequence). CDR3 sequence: CASSLGARETQYF. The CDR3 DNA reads TGTGCCAGCAGTTTAGGGGCGAGGGAGACCCAGTACTTC.

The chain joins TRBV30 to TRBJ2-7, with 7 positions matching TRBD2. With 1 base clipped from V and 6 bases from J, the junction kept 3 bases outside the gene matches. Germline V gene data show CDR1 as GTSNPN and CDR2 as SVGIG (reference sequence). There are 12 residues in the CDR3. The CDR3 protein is CAWSEGGSEQYF. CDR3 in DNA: TGTGCCTGGAGTGAGGGAGGGTCCGAGCAGTACTTC. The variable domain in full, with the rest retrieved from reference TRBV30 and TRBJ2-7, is SQTIHQWPATLVQPVGSPLSLECTVEGTSNPNLYWYRQAAGRGLQLLFYSVGIGQISSEVPQNLSASRPQDRQFILSSKKLLLSDSGFYLCAWSEGGSEQYFGPGTRLTVT.

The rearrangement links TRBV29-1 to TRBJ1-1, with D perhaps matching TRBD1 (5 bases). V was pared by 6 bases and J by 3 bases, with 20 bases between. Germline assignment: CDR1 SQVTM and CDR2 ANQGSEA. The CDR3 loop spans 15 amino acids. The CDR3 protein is CSVGPRQSEDTEAFF. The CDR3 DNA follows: TGCAGCGTGGGACCTAGACAATCCGAAGACACTGAAGCTTTCTTT.

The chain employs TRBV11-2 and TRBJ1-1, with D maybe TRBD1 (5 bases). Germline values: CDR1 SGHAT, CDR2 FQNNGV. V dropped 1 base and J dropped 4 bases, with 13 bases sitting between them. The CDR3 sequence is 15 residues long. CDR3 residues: CASSLAAGFVTEAFF. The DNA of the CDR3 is TGTGCCAGCAGCTTAGCAGCAGGGTTCGTCACTGAAGCTTTCTTT.

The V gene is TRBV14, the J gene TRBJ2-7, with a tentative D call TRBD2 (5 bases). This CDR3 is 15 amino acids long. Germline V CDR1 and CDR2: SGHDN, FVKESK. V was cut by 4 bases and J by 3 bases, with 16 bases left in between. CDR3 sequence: CASSLGPKGGYEQYF. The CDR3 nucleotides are TGTGCCAGCAGCCTTGGGCCCAAAGGAGGCTACGAGCAGTACTTC.